A single sample gave rise to the 29 T cell receptor beta chains below, sequenced in a study of T cells of healthy individuals. In TCRdb, the 5' RACE reads were re-called with MiXCR into one record per CDR3 protein. The sample lists some 39,000 distinct CDR3 sequences; roughly 4.3% were seen once. The receptors derive from a human donor in good health.

This clonotype was recorded many times. This chain uses TRBV20-1 with TRBJ1-5; the match to TRBD1 covers 8 bases. The germline V gene encodes CDR1 DFQATT and CDR2 SNEGSKA (reference sequence). V was clipped by 3 bases and J by 6 bases; unmatched bases: 10. The CDR3 is 15 amino acids. The CDR3 DNA follows: TGCAGTGCTAGGCAACAAACAGGGGGTCGTCAGCCCCAGCATTTT. It is translated as CSARQQTGGRQPQHF.

This clonotype was observed many times. This rearrangement joins TRBV6-6 to TRBJ1-4, with D unclear. Per the germline V gene, CDR1 is MNHNY and CDR2 is SVGAGI (reference sequence). The germline V and J ends were trimmed by 2 bases and 6 bases, with 10 bases remaining between them. CDR3 length: 14 residues. In DNA form, the CDR3 reads TGTGCCAGCAGTTACAGGGTGAGGGATGAAAAACTGTTTTTT. This gives the protein CASSYRVRDEKLFF.

In this sample, this clonotype turned up many times. This chain uses TRBV5-1 with TRBJ2-1; the match to TRBD2 covers 11 bases. The CDR3 extends over 16 amino acids. The germline V gene has CDR1 SGHRS and CDR2 YFSETQ. The J segment lost 5 bases and the V segment lost 3 bases, leaving 7 bases of the junction unmatched. This chain's CDR3 is CASSWGLAGGDNEQFF. The CDR3 nucleotides are TGCGCCAGCAGCTGGGGGCTAGCGGGAGGTGACAATGAGCAGTTCTTC.

This clonotype was counted a few times. The chain employs TRBV18 and TRBJ2-2; TRBD2 matches at 12 bases. Germline-derived CDR1 and CDR2 are KGHSH and LQKENI. The CDR3 extends over 18 amino acids. The ends lost 4 bases at V and 0 bases at J; junction bases unmatched: 6. The CDR3 nucleotides read TGTGCCAGCTCACTGGTGAGACTAGCGGGGGCGAACACCGGGGAGCTGTTTTTT. Translated: CASSLVRLAGANTGELFF. Full variable domain (missing parts from reference TRBV18 and TRBJ2-2): NAGVMQNPRHLVRRRGQEARLRCSPMKGHSHVYWYRQLPEEGLKFMVYLQKENIIDESGMPKERFSAEFPKEGPSILRIQQVVRGDSAAYFCASSLVRLAGANTGELFFGEGSRLTVL.

At least ten counts were recorded for this clonotype. This chain connects TRBV3-1 to TRBJ2-1; 9 bases align to TRBD2. The CDR3 spans 14 residues. Germline loops: CDR1 LGHDT, CDR2 YNNKEL (reference sequence). Trimming removed 3 bases from V and 7 bases from J; junction bases left unmatched: 4. The CDR3 DNA is TGTGCCAGCAGCCACCAGCGGGAGGTAAATGAGCAGTTCTTC. This encodes CASSHQREVNEQFF.

This clonotype appeared a few times. The genes are TRBV7-2 and TRBJ1-6, with D possibly TRBD1 on 6 matching bases. Germline assignment: CDR1 SGHTA and CDR2 FQGNSA. The CDR3 runs to 14 residues. Deletions cut 9 bases from V and 7 bases from J, with 16 bases between. For the CDR3, the DNA is TGTGCCAGTTCAAGGACAGATTACAATTCACCCCTCCACTTT. This sequence encodes CASSRTDYNSPLHF.

This clonotype was recorded at least ten times. V gene TRBV29-1 combines with J gene TRBJ1-1; D may be TRBD1 (5 bases). Per germline, CDR1 SQVTM and CDR2 ANQGSEA. Trimming removed 6 bases at V and 3 bases at J, with 11 bases between. There are 12 residues in the CDR3. For the CDR3, the DNA is TGCAGCGTAGGTTTAGGGGACACTGAAGCTTTCTTT. Its protein is CSVGLGDTEAFF.

In its sample, this clonotype was seen many times. V and J are TRBV5-4 and TRBJ2-1, with 7 bases lining up with TRBD1. The length of the CDR3 is 15 residues. CDR1 SGHNT and CDR2 YYREEE come from the germline V gene (reference sequence). The V gene end was trimmed by 4 bases and the J gene end by 4 bases; junction bases not matched to a gene: 8. The DNA of the CDR3 is TGTGCCAGCAGCCCCGGGACAGACTATTACAATGAGCAGTTCTTC. Its translation: CASSPGTDYYNEQFF.

This clonotype appeared many times. V and J are TRBV3-1 and TRBJ2-1; 12 bases fit TRBD2. The CDR3 spans 15 residues. V lost 10 bases and J lost 2; bases outside the gene matches: 6. Germline V gene lookup returns CDR1 LGHDT and CDR2 YNNKEL (reference sequence). DNA of the CDR3: TGTGCCACCACTCTAGCGGGGGGGACCTACAATGAGCAGTTCTTC. This translates into CATTLAGGTYNEQFF.

The chain is built from TRBV6-5 and TRBJ2-1, with D perhaps TRBD2 (6 bases). Germline CDR1 reads MNHEY; CDR2 reads SVGAGI. V lost 5 bases, J lost 7 bases, and 15 bases lay in between. The CDR3 contains 14 residues. The CDR3 DNA sequence: TGTGCCAGCAGTCTCGGGGGACCACGAAATGAGCAGTTCTTC. Translating it yields CASSLGGPRNEQFF.

The table lists this clonotype with many counts. This sequence joins TRBV7-2 and TRBJ2-1; perhaps TRBD1 as D (6 bases). The V gene's germline CDR1 is SGHTA and CDR2 FQGNSA. The V end lost 3 bases, the J end lost 4 bases, and 10 bases lay between the germline ends. The CDR3 runs to 14 residues. The CDR3 DNA reads as TGTGCCAGCAGCTTCGGACAGAGATACAATGAGCAGTTCTTC. Protein sequence: CASSFGQRYNEQFF.

The gene calls are TRBV7-9 and TRBJ2-3; D perhaps matches TRBD2 (6 bases). Trimming removed 8 bases from V and 5 bases from J, with 17 bases in between. Germline CDR1 SEHNR, CDR2 FQNEAQ (reference sequence). This CDR3 contains 14 residues. The CDR3 region is CASWPGGARDTQYF. In DNA, the CDR3 is TGTGCCAGCTGGCCCGGCGGGGCGCGAGATACGCAGTATTTT.

This clonotype came up many times. J is TRBJ2-3 and V is TRBV7-2; a possible D gene is TRBD2 (5 bases). CDR3 length: 14 residues. The V and J ends lost 0 bases and 4 bases respectively, with 8 bases between them. CDR1 is SGHTA and CDR2 is FQGNSA in the germline V gene. The CDR3 nucleotides are TGTGCCAGCAGCTTAGCGAACGGGGCAGATACGCAGTATTTT. It translates to CASSLANGADTQYF.

This clonotype was seen repeatedly, ten times or more. The chain joins TRBV4-3 to TRBJ2-1; TRBD2 agrees at 7 bases. The CDR3 is 17 residues long. Germline lookup yields CDR1 LGHNA and CDR2 YSLEER. V shed 3 bases, J shed 1 base, and the junction held 9 bases outside the gene matches. Here the CDR3 DNA reads TGCGCCAGCAGCCAGTGGGGCCTAGCGGAGTCCTACAATGAGCAGTTCTTC. Its protein is CASSQWGLAESYNEQFF.

This clonotype was counted only a few times. The V gene is TRBV4-1, the J gene TRBJ2-4; D remains unclear. The length of the CDR3 is 16 residues. The germline V and J ends were trimmed by 1 base and 0 bases, with 10 bases remaining between them. The germline V gene encodes CDR1 MGHRA and CDR2 YSYEKL. The CDR3 DNA follows: TGCGCCAGCAGCCAAGGTATACCTCTAGCCAAAAACATTCAGTACTTC. This encodes CASSQGIPLAKNIQYF.

This clonotype has more than one count but fewer than ten. The chain recombines TRBV7-9 with TRBJ2-7; D call uncertain. Germline CDR1 reads SEHNR; CDR2 reads FQNEAQ (reference sequence). The CDR3 consists of 12 residues. Trimming shortened V by 5 bases and J by 3 bases, and 8 bases separated the two germline ends. CDR3 region: CASSPLDYEQYF. CDR3 coding DNA: TGTGCCAGCAGCCCGCTGGACTACGAGCAGTACTTC.

This clonotype was counted between two and nine times. This chain joins TRBV29-1 and TRBJ2-5; 7 nucleotides align to TRBD1. Germline trimming cut 7 bases from V and 4 bases from J; bases unmatched to any gene: 6. The length of the CDR3 is 12 residues. CDR1 is SQVTM, CDR2 ANQGSEA, per germline. DNA of the CDR3: TGCAGCGCTTACAGGGGTCGAGAGACCCAGTACTTC. Translating gives CSAYRGRETQYF.

This clonotype has at least ten counts. The V call is TRBV13, the J call TRBJ2-3; TRBD2 matches 11 bases. CDR3 length: 17 residues. V was pared by 6 bases and J by 5 bases, with 13 bases of the junction left unmatched. CDR1 PRHDT and CDR2 FYEKMQ come from the germline V gene (reference sequence). The CDR3 nucleotides are TGTGCCAGCAGAGCGGGCCTAGCGGGGGGAGGAGGAGATACGCAGTATTTT. Translating it yields CASRAGLAGGGGDTQYF.

This clonotype was counted many times. This chain uses TRBV7-8 with TRBJ1-6, with 8 bases aligning to TRBD1. The CDR3 runs to 16 residues. CDR1 and CDR2 (germline): SGHVS, FQNEAQ. Trimming took 3 bases from V and 7 from J; bases not matched to a gene: 8. The CDR3 sequence is CASSFHGTGGNSPLHF. CDR3 bases: TGTGCCAGCAGCTTCCATGGGACAGGCGGGAATTCACCCCTCCACTTT.

The chain employs TRBV20-1 and TRBJ1-1; a possible D gene is TRBD1 (5 bases). This CDR3 contains 15 residues. Trimming stripped 7 bases from V and 0 bases from J, with 18 bases between. The V gene's germline CDR1 is DFQATT and CDR2 SNEGSKA (reference sequence). The DNA for the CDR3 is TGCAGTGGTGAGGGGATCGAATTCATGAACACTGAAGCTTTCTTT. Its translation: CSGEGIEFMNTEAFF.

The rearrangement links TRBV20-1 to TRBJ2-1, with 11 bases identical to TRBD2. The CDR3 is made up of 13 amino acids. Per the germline V gene, CDR1 is DFQATT and CDR2 is SNEGSKA (reference sequence). CDR3 region: CGVRLAGFNEQFF. CDR3 sequence (DNA): TGCGGTGTACGACTAGCGGGGTTCAATGAGCAGTTCTTC.

CDR3 protein: CASSPPGGNYEQYF. In DNA, the CDR3 is TGTGCCAGCAGCCCCCCAGGGGGCAACTACGAGCAGTACTTC. V usage is TRBV3-1 and J usage is TRBJ2-7; 8 bases are a match to TRBD1. The J segment lost 3 bases and the V segment lost 4 bases, leaving 5 bases of the junction unmatched. The CDR3 sequence is 14 residues long. From germline, CDR1 is LGHDT and CDR2 YNNKEL (reference sequence).

This clonotype has at least ten counts. The chain uses TRBV6-5 and TRBJ2-3, with 9 bases aligning to TRBD1. CDR1 MNHEY and CDR2 SVGAGI come from the germline V gene. The CDR3 length is 13 residues. Trimming removed 7 bases from V and 4 bases from J; junction bases left unmatched: 3. The CDR3 DNA reads TGTGCCAGCAAGACAGGGGGGTCAGATACGCAGTATTTT. Translating gives CASKTGGSDTQYF.

This clonotype was seen ten or more times. This sequence joins TRBV29-1 and TRBJ1-2, with D hard to call. This CDR3 region has 14 residues. V lost 6 bases and J lost 1, with 15 bases in between. From germline, CDR1 is SQVTM and CDR2 ANQGSEA. DNA of the CDR3: TGCAGCGTAGAACCCCGGGAACTTAACTATGGCTACACCTTC. It codes for CSVEPRELNYGYTF.

This clonotype was recorded at least ten times. CDR3 bases: TGTGCCAGCTTCTCCAACAGGGTGCGATACGAGCAGTACTTC. Translating gives CASFSNRVRYEQYF. This rearrangement joins TRBV28 to TRBJ2-7; a weak D match, TRBD1 (6 bases). The V end was cut by 8 bases, the J end by 4 bases, with 18 bases between. Germline V gives CDR1 MDHEN, CDR2 SYDVKM. The CDR3 covers 14 residues. Complete variable domain (other parts from reference TRBV28 and TRBJ2-7): DVKVTQSSRYLVKRTGEKVFLECVQDMDHENMFWYRQDPGLGLRLIYFSYDVKMKEKGDIPEGYSVSREKKERFSLILESASTNQTSMYLCASFSNRVRYEQYFGPGTRLTVT.

Many counts were recorded for this clonotype. The genes are TRBV9 and TRBJ1-2; no clear D gene. Deletions cut 1 base from V and 0 bases from J, with 4 bases between. Germline CDR1 SGDLS, CDR2 YYNGEE. The CDR3 runs to 13 residues. For the CDR3, the DNA is TGTGCCAGCAGCGTAAATACTAACTATGGCTACACCTTC. This sequence encodes CASSVNTNYGYTF.

This clonotype was detected a few times. The genes are TRBV5-1 and TRBJ2-1; 7 positions agree with TRBD2. The CDR3 sequence is 15 residues long. Unmatched junction bases numbered 11, after V lost 4 bases and J lost 7 bases. Germline V gives CDR1 SGHRS, CDR2 YFSETQ. The CDR3 region has the DNA TGCGCCAGCAGCCCGGGGGGTAGGGGCGTTAATGAGCAGTTCTTC. Translated: CASSPGGRGVNEQFF.

This clonotype qualifies as medium-sized. V usage is TRBV5-1 and J usage is TRBJ2-1, with TRBD2 matching over 11 bases. This CDR3 spans 17 amino acids. The junction had 3 bases not matched to a gene; V was cut back by 0 bases and J by 1 base. The germline V gene has CDR1 SGHRS and CDR2 YFSETQ. Here the CDR3 reads CASSLEASGRSYNEQFF. DNA for the CDR3: TGCGCCAGCAGCTTGGAGGCTAGCGGGAGGTCCTACAATGAGCAGTTCTTC.

There are a few counts of this clonotype. V is TRBV7-3 and J is TRBJ2-1; TRBD2 is a possible D gene (6 bases). V was shortened by 6 bases and J by 9 bases, with 18 bases between the two germline ends. CDR3 length: 14 residues. The germline CDR1 and CDR2 sequences are SGHTA and FQGTGA. The CDR3 DNA sequence: TGTGCCAGCAGAGCCGGGAGTAACGCCGTTGAGCAGTTCTTC. Encoded protein: CASRAGSNAVEQFF. The complete variable domain, with remaining parts taken from reference TRBV7-3 and TRBJ2-1, reads GAGVSQTPSNKVTEKGKYVELRCDPISGHTALYWYRQSLGQGPEFLIYFQGTGAADDSGLPNDRFFAVRPEGSVSTLKIQRTERGDSAVYLCASRAGSNAVEQFFGPGTRLTVL.